These T cell receptor beta chains were read from a single sample in a study of vaccination effects on CD4 cells after COVID-19. The antigens of these receptors remain unknown. Repertoires were generated with immunoSEQ multiplex PCR, while TCRdb's copy carries only in-frame clones and drops some. This sample has some 30,000 clones, with around 70% found just once. Specimen: CD4+ T cells from PBMCs cultured with SARS-CoV-2 spike peptides, collected before COVID-19 vaccination. The receptors originated from a human donor who received a COVID-19 vaccine. Each CDR3 is given with its conserved first and last residue. A D gene is named only where the DNA matches it firmly. The size field is filled for only some rows; it gives once, few, many or a size class.

>-|-|TRBV14|TRBJ1-3
TGTGCCAGCAGCTTGATCCCTCCGACAGGAGCGATTGGAAACACCATATATTTT
CASSLIPPTGAIGNTIYF
>TRBD1|-|TRBV19|TRBJ1-5
TGTGCCAGTAGTATAGATCGAGGACAGGGTTGGGTTGGCAATCAGCCCCAGCATTTT
CASSIDRGQGWVGNQPQHF
>TRBD2|once|TRBV2|TRBJ2-7
TGTGCCAGCAGTGAACTCCCTAGCGGGCGCTCCTACGAGCAGTACTTC
CASSELPSGRSYEQYF
>-|-|TRBV9|TRBJ2-1
TGTGCCAGCAGCCCCCTCCCGGGGAGCTCCTACAATGAGCAGTTCTTC
CASSPLPGSSYNEQFF
>-|-|TRBV5-1|TRBJ2-3
TGCGCCAGCAGCTTGGTGGCTCGGAGCACAGATACGCAGTATTTT
CASSLVARSTDTQYF
>-|-|TRBV10-3|TRBJ1-2
TGTGCCATCAGTATGGCAGGGAGCCACTATGGCTACACCTTC
CAISMAGSHYGYTF
>TRBD1|-|TRBV2|TRBJ2-2
TGTGCCAGCAGGGACGACAGGGGGAGGAACACCGGGGAGCTGTTTTTT
CASRDDRGRNTGELFF
>-|-|TRBV5-4|TRBJ1-3
TGTGCCAGCAGCTTGGGCGGTCAGACTGGAAACACCATATATTTT
CASSLGGQTGNTIYF
>TRBD1|-|TRBV12-3/TRBV12-4|TRBJ2-7
TGTGCCAGCAGGGCCGACAGGGGCTACGAGCAGTACTTC
CASRADRGYEQYF
>-|-|TRBV3-1/TRBV3-2|TRBJ2-1
TGTGCCAGCAGCCTCGTCAGCGGGGGGGGACAGGGGCAGTTCTTC
CASSLVSGGGQGQFF
>-|-|TRBV3-1/TRBV3-2|TRBJ1-6
TGTGCCAGCAGACAGACTAATTCACCCCTCCACTTT
CASRQTNSPLHF
>TRBD1|-|TRBV27|TRBJ1-1
TGTGCCAGCAGTTTATATGGACAGGGGGCATCAAGTGAAGCTTTCTTT
CASSLYGQGASSEAFF
>-|few|TRBV5-1|TRBJ2-1
TGCGCCAGCAGCTTATCAAGCTCCTACAATGAGCAGTTCTTC
CASSLSSSYNEQFF
>-|-|TRBV5-1|TRBJ2-2
TGCGCCAGCAGCTTGGGGCCCGTGAACACCGGGGAGCTGTTTTTT
CASSLGPVNTGELFF
>-|few|TRBV6-2/TRBV6-3|TRBJ1-4
TGTGCCAGCAGCTTCAGTGGAATTGAAAAACTGTTTTTT
CASSFSGIEKLFF
>-|-|TRBV2|TRBJ1-4
TGTGCCAGCAGTGGTACCGCCTCGGGAAAACTGTTTTTT
CASSGTASGKLFF
>-|-|TRBV5-1|TRBJ2-1
TGCGCCAGCAGCCCCCCCATTGGCCAGTCCGCGGATGAGCAGTTCTTC
CASSPPIGQSADEQFF
>-|-|TRBV10-3|TRBJ1-2
TGTGCCATCAGTGAGTCGTTCAGGGAGACTATTGGCTACACCTTC
CAISESFRETIGYTF
>-|-|TRBV5-1|TRBJ2-2
TGCGCCAGCAGCCAGAATCCAACCGGGGAGCTGTTTTTT
CASSQNPTGELFF
>-|once|TRBV7-8|TRBJ1-5
TGTGCCAGCAGCTCCCGGCGGCTTCAGCCCCAGCATTTT
CASSSRRLQPQHF
>TRBD2|-|TRBV4-1|TRBJ2-3
TGCGCCAGCAGCCAAGGTCTAGCGGGAGTCTTCTTGGGAGATACGCAGTATTTT
CASSQGLAGVFLGDTQYF
>TRBD1|-|TRBV5-1|TRBJ1-4
TGCGCCAGCAGCATCGGGACAGGGGATGAAAAACTGTTTTTT
CASSIGTGDEKLFF
>TRBD2|-|TRBV5-5|TRBJ2-5
TGTGCCAGCAGCTTGGGGACGCTTAGCGGGAGAAGAGACTTC
CASSLGTLSGRRDF
>-|-|TRBV6-5|TRBJ1-5
TGTGCCAGCAGTTACTCGGAGGGGAATCAGCCCCAGCATTTT
CASSYSEGNQPQHF
>-|-|TRBV5-6|TRBJ2-1
TGTGCCAGCAGCTTGTGGCTGGGGAATGAGCAGTTCTTC
CASSLWLGNEQFF
>-|-|TRBV21-1|TRBJ1-6
TGTGCCAGCAGCAAAGGACTCATTTCACCCCTCCACTTT
CASSKGLISPLHF
>-|-|TRBV5-1|TRBJ1-6
TGCGCCAGCAGCTTGGCCGGTCGTTCACCCCTCCACTTT
CASSLAGRSPLHF
>-|-|TRBV21-1|TRBJ1-6
TGTGCCAGCAGCAAAAGACAGGGAGATAATTCACCCCTCCACTTT
CASSKRQGDNSPLHF
>-|-|TRBV18|TRBJ1-1
TGTGCCAGCTCACCACCGTTGCGGGGGACGAACACTGAAGCTTTCTTT
CASSPPLRGTNTEAFF
>-|few|TRBV5-5|TRBJ1-2
TGTGCCAGCAGGTCCATGCAGGGGAACTATGGCTACACCTTC
CASRSMQGNYGYTF
>-|-|TRBV30|TRBJ2-3
TGTGCCTGGAATAAGCGGGGCACAGATACGCAGTATTTT
CAWNKRGTDTQYF
>TRBD1|-|TRBV30|TRBJ1-2
TGTGCCTGGAGTCCCCCGGACAGGGGGAACTATGGCTACACCTTC
CAWSPPDRGNYGYTF
>-|-|TRBV2|TRBJ1-5
TGTGCCAGCAGTGGGCTTGGGGCCTCCAATCAGCCCCAGCATTTT
CASSGLGASNQPQHF
>TRBD2|-|TRBV27|TRBJ2-7
TGTGCCAGCAGTCCACTAGCGGGGGCCTACGAGCAGTACTTC
CASSPLAGAYEQYF
>-|-|TRBV6-4|TRBJ1-1
TGTGCCAGCAGTGTAGAGGGAGAGGGCACTGAAGCTTTCTTT
CASSVEGEGTEAFF
>-|-|TRBV3-1/TRBV3-2|TRBJ1-1
TGTGCCAGCAGCCTTCAACTAATGAACACTGAAGCTTTCTTT
CASSLQLMNTEAFF
>TRBD1|-|TRBV6-6|TRBJ2-7
TGTGCCAGCAGATACGACAGGGCCTCCGAGCAGTACTTC
CASRYDRASEQYF
>-|few|TRBV30|TRBJ1-5
TGTGCCTGGACCGGGACTCTGGGTCAGCCCCAGCATTTT
CAWTGTLGQPQHF
>TRBD2|-|TRBV3-1/TRBV3-2|TRBJ2-2
TGTGCCAGCAGCCAAGGGGCTAGCGGGAACACCGGGGAGCTGTTTTTT
CASSQGASGNTGELFF
>TRBD2|-|TRBV11-2|TRBJ2-5
TGTGCCAGCAGCCAATCTAATTGGGAGGGGATACAAGAGACCCAGTACTTC
CASSQSNWEGIQETQYF
>-|-|TRBV28|TRBJ2-5
TGTGCCAGCACCCCGCTTTTTAGGCAGTCCACGGGGGAGACCCAGTACTTC
CASTPLFRQSTGETQYF
>-|-|TRBV6-1|TRBJ1-5
TGTGCCAGCAGTGAATTTGGGTCCTATCAGCCCCAGCATTTT
CASSEFGSYQPQHF
>-|-|TRBV6-6|TRBJ1-5
TGTGCCAGCAGTCCCCCCCCGGAAGGGTTGGTTTTTCAGCCCCAGCATTTT
CASSPPPEGLVFQPQHF
>TRBD2|-|TRBV5-1|TRBJ2-4
TGCGCCAGCAGCCCGTCGGGGGGGCGATTATCCAAAAACATTCAGTACTTC
CASSPSGGRLSKNIQYF
>-|few|TRBV12-3/TRBV12-4|TRBJ1-5
TGTGCCAGCGGGGAGGCAGGTCAGCCCCAGCATTTT
CASGEAGQPQHF
>TRBD1|-|TRBV10-2|TRBJ2-7
TGCGCCAGCAGGAGCGGACAGGGGGTCTCCTACGAGCAGTACTTC
CASRSGQGVSYEQYF
>-|-|TRBV9|TRBJ2-2
TGTGCCAGCAGCGCACCGCACCACGGGGAGCTGTTTTTT
CASSAPHHGELFF
>-|-|TRBV28|TRBJ2-7
TGTGCCAGCAGTTCCGGGTCGAGCTCCTACGAGCAGTACTTC
CASSSGSSSYEQYF
>-|few|TRBV30|TRBJ2-7
TGTGCCTGGGCAACAAGGGGACACAACAAGATCTACGAGCAGTACTTC
CAWATRGHNKIYEQYF